This is a list of T cell receptor beta chains from one sample in a study of T cells after posttransplantation cyclophosphamide. Generated by immunoSEQ multiplex PCR, the TCRdb table keeps only in-frame clones and is missing some. The data show around 490 clones, with around 91% seen just once and about 5% held by the top ten. The sample was gut tissue. Every receptor here comes from a man between 50 and 59 years old. The CDR3 runs from the conserved cysteine through the conserved F or W. Each record gives: clone size, CDR3 length, J gene, V gene, D gene, CDR3 DNA, CDR3 protein. A D gene is named only where the DNA matches it firmly. Where a row states a size, it is once, few, many or the class of an expanded clone; other rows omit it.

clone_size: .; cdr3_length: 13; j_call: TRBJ2-1; v_call: TRBV14; d_call: .; cdr3_nt: TGTGCCAGCAGCCCTATAGACTACAATGAGCAGTTCTTC; cdr3_aa: CASSPIDYNEQFF
clone_size: .; cdr3_length: 10; j_call: TRBJ1-1; v_call: TRBV2; d_call: .; cdr3_nt: TGTGCCAGCCTTAACACTGAAGCTTTCTTT; cdr3_aa: CASLNTEAFF
clone_size: few; cdr3_length: 12; j_call: TRBJ2-5; v_call: TRBV6-1; d_call: .; cdr3_nt: TGTGCCAGCAGTGGGTGGACAGCCTTGGAGTACTTC; cdr3_aa: CASSGWTALEYF
clone_size: .; cdr3_length: 12; j_call: TRBJ1-4; v_call: TRBV29-1; d_call: .; cdr3_nt: TGCAGCGTTGTTACAGGCAATGAAAAACTGTTTTTT; cdr3_aa: CSVVTGNEKLFF
clone_size: once; cdr3_length: 15; j_call: TRBJ1-3; v_call: TRBV11-1; d_call: .; cdr3_nt: TGTGCCAGCAGCCTTTACGGGATCTCTGGAAACACCATATATTTT; cdr3_aa: CASSLYGISGNTIYF
clone_size: .; cdr3_length: 15; j_call: TRBJ1-6; v_call: TRBV2; d_call: TRBD1; cdr3_nt: TGTGCCAGCAGTGAAAGGGGGACAGGGCTCTCACCCCTCCACTTT; cdr3_aa: CASSERGTGLSPLHF
clone_size: .; cdr3_length: 16; j_call: TRBJ2-7; v_call: TRBV9; d_call: .; cdr3_nt: TGTGCCAGCAGCGTAGGACCCAGTACCAGGGGTGACGAGCAGTACTTC; cdr3_aa: CASSVGPSTRGDEQYF
clone_size: .; cdr3_length: 11; j_call: TRBJ2-7; v_call: TRBV11-3; d_call: .; cdr3_nt: TGTGCCAGCAGCTCACTCTACGAGCAGTACTTC; cdr3_aa: CASSSLYEQYF
clone_size: .; cdr3_length: 15; j_call: TRBJ2-7; v_call: TRBV4-3; d_call: TRBD2; cdr3_nt: TGCGCCAGCAGCCAAGTAAGCGGGGGGAGCGACGAGCAGTACTTC; cdr3_aa: CASSQVSGGSDEQYF
clone_size: .; cdr3_length: 15; j_call: TRBJ1-5; v_call: TRBV19; d_call: TRBD1; cdr3_nt: TGTGCCAGTAGTCCCGGGACAGGGTTTCGGCAGCCCCAGCATTTT; cdr3_aa: CASSPGTGFRQPQHF
clone_size: .; cdr3_length: 15; j_call: TRBJ1-2; v_call: TRBV5-1; d_call: .; cdr3_nt: TGCGCCAGCAGCTCGGCCGCAGGGGAATTGGTTGGTTACACCTTC; cdr3_aa: CASSSAAGELVGYTF
clone_size: .; cdr3_length: 15; j_call: TRBJ2-7; v_call: TRBV6-6; d_call: .; cdr3_nt: TGTGCCAGCAGTTTTGAGCGGTATTCATCCTACGAGCAGTACTTC; cdr3_aa: CASSFERYSSYEQYF
clone_size: .; cdr3_length: 15; j_call: TRBJ1-5; v_call: TRBV9; d_call: .; cdr3_nt: TGTGCCAGCAGCGTTGGAGGGACGGCCGGGCAGCCCCAGCATTTT; cdr3_aa: CASSVGGTAGQPQHF
clone_size: .; cdr3_length: 15; j_call: TRBJ2-1; v_call: TRBV28; d_call: .; cdr3_nt: TGTGCCAGCGGCACGACGGGGATAGCCTACAATGAGCAGTTCTTC; cdr3_aa: CASGTTGIAYNEQFF
clone_size: .; cdr3_length: 10; j_call: TRBJ1-2; v_call: TRBV10-1; d_call: .; cdr3_nt: TGCGCCAGCGGGGAGCACGGCTACACCTTC; cdr3_aa: CASGEHGYTF
clone_size: .; cdr3_length: 15; j_call: TRBJ1-2; v_call: TRBV9; d_call: .; cdr3_nt: TGTGCCAGCAGCGTCGACATCTTAGCTAACTATGGCTACACCTTC; cdr3_aa: CASSVDILANYGYTF
clone_size: .; cdr3_length: 15; j_call: TRBJ1-6; v_call: TRBV2; d_call: .; cdr3_nt: TGTGCCAGCAGTGGAAGCCGGGTGTATAATTCACCCCTCCACTTT; cdr3_aa: CASSGSRVYNSPLHF
clone_size: once; cdr3_length: 14; j_call: TRBJ2-3; v_call: TRBV5-1; d_call: .; cdr3_nt: TGCGCCAGCAGCTTGGGAGTCTACACAGATACGCAGTATTTT; cdr3_aa: CASSLGVYTDTQYF
clone_size: .; cdr3_length: 15; j_call: TRBJ1-5; v_call: TRBV6-1; d_call: TRBD1; cdr3_nt: TGTGCCAGCAGTGAGAGGGGGCTAACCAATCAGCCCCAGCATTTT; cdr3_aa: CASSERGLTNQPQHF
clone_size: .; cdr3_length: 14; j_call: TRBJ1-3; v_call: TRBV28; d_call: .; cdr3_nt: TGTGCCAGCAGTTCTGGGACTTCTCGAAACACCATATATTTT; cdr3_aa: CASSSGTSRNTIYF